A single sample gave rise to the 15 T cell receptor beta chains below, sequenced in a study of blood T cell repertoires in COVID-19. TCRdb keeps only in-frame clones here, not all; method: immunoSEQ multiplex PCR. The table includes tens of thousands of clones, about 81% detected once. Sequencing used peripheral blood. The receptors stem from a human donor in a cohort sampled during active COVID-19.

The chain uses TRBV6-5 and TRBJ2-3, with D uncertain. V was clipped by 6 bases and J by 2 bases, with 12 bases between them. Germline-derived CDR1 and CDR2 are MNHEY and SVGAGI. The CDR3 has 14 residues. The CDR3 is CASSSNQNTDTQYF. The CDR3 DNA reads as TGTGCCAGCAGCTCCAACCAGAACACAGATACGCAGTATTTT.

The chain combines TRBV5-6 with TRBJ1-1; TRBD1 agrees at 8 bases. The CDR3 has 13 amino acids. In germline, CDR1 is SGHDT, CDR2 YYEEEE. The V and J ends lost 6 bases and 5 bases, in that order; junction bases with no gene match: 6. The CDR3 protein is CASISTGGTEAFF. CDR3 coding DNA: TGTGCCAGCATATCAACAGGGGGAACTGAAGCTTTCTTT.

V is TRBV27 and J is TRBJ1-5; D gene uncertain. Germline assignment: CDR1 MNHEY and CDR2 SMNVEV (reference sequence). The V gene lost 5 bases and the J gene lost 2 bases, with 7 bases spanning the gap. This CDR3 contains 13 residues. DNA for the CDR3: TGTGCCAGCAGTCCCCGCGGCAATCAGCCCCAGCATTTT. Amino acid sequence: CASSPRGNQPQHF.

The J gene is TRBJ2-4, the V gene TRBV9, with 7 bases matching TRBD2. The CDR3 totals 17 residues. Germline V gene sequence: CDR1 SGDLS, CDR2 YYNGEE. The ends lost 4 bases at V and 0 bases at J; junction bases unmatched: 10. CDR3 nucleotide sequence: TGTGCCAGCAGCCCACAAAACGGGAGGCTAGCCAAAAACATTCAGTACTTC. Residues: CASSPQNGRLAKNIQYF.

The chain uses TRBV7-9 and TRBJ2-7; D is possibly TRBD2 (6 bases). The germline V gene has CDR1 SEHNR and CDR2 FQNEAQ (reference sequence). This CDR3 contains 16 residues. Trimming took 5 bases from V and 5 from J, leaving 22 bases between them. The CDR3 DNA sequence: TGTGCCAGCAGCCCGGAGGGCGGTCAGTTGGGCCACGAGCAGTACTTC. Its translation: CASSPEGGQLGHEQYF. The variable domain in full, completed from reference TRBV7-9 and TRBJ2-7, reads DTGVSQNPRHKITKRGQNVTFRCDPISEHNRLYWYRQTLGQGPEFLTYFQNEAQLEKSRLLSDRFSAERPKGSFSTLEIQRTEQGDSAMYLCASSPEGGQLGHEQYFGPGTRLTVT.

The rearrangement joins TRBV19 to TRBJ2-1; 12 positions match TRBD2. The CDR3 totals 15 residues. Per the germline V gene, CDR1 is LNHDA and CDR2 is SQIVND (reference sequence). J gave up 10 bases and V 5 bases, and 9 bases lay outside the gene matches. The CDR3 is CASSLLRTSGTEQFF. The CDR3 bases are TGTGCCAGTAGTTTGCTCCGGACTAGCGGGACCGAGCAGTTCTTC.

The chain combines TRBV6-2 or TRBV6-3 with TRBJ2-6; the D gene is possibly TRBD1 (5 bases). V was shortened by 5 bases and J by 1 base, with 21 bases between the two germline ends. Germline CDR1 is MNHEY and CDR2 is SVGEGT. The CDR3 sequence is 19 residues long. The CDR3 DNA reads as TGTGCCAGCAGTCTCAGGGTCTCTTTGCGCCTATCTGGGGCCAACGTCCTGACTTTC. Its translation is CASSLRVSLRLSGANVLTF.

The J gene is TRBJ2-2, the V gene TRBV2, with a possible D match to TRBD2 (5 bases). Germline values: CDR1 SNHLY, CDR2 FYNNEI. This CDR3 region has 12 residues. Trimming pared 6 bases from V and 6 bases from J, leaving 8 bases between. CDR3 in DNA: TGTGCCAGCAGGAGCGGTGCCGGGGAGCTGTTTTTT. It yields the protein CASRSGAGELFF.

The chain links TRBV7-9 to TRBJ1-1; D gene uncertain. Trimming took off 2 bases at V and 4 bases at J, with 11 bases between the two ends. Germline V CDR1 and CDR2: SEHNR, FQNEAQ (reference sequence). The CDR3 runs to 14 residues. CDR3 sequence reads: CASSLLVSGTEAFF. The CDR3 coding sequence is TGTGCCAGCAGCTTACTGGTCTCGGGCACTGAAGCTTTCTTT.

V usage is TRBV25-1 and J usage is TRBJ2-7, with D maybe TRBD1 (5 bases). The CDR3 is 15 residues long. With 8 bases removed from V and 5 bases from J, the gap between germline ends came to 22 bases. Germline-derived CDR1 and CDR2 are MGHDK and SYGVNS. DNA of the CDR3: TGTGCCAGCTCCCCAAGGGCCAGGGCAGTTGACGAGCAGTACTTC. Protein product: CASSPRARAVDEQYF.

J is TRBJ2-2 and V is TRBV18, with 7 bases that match TRBD2. V lost 2 bases, J lost 7 bases, and 7 bases stayed unmatched. This CDR3 is 15 amino acids long. Germline CDR1 reads KGHSH; CDR2 reads LQKENI. CDR3 region: CASSPDGLADGELFF. The CDR3 DNA is TGTGCCAGCTCACCAGACGGGCTAGCGGACGGGGAGCTGTTTTTT.

CDR3: CASSLWDSYEQYF. The DNA of the CDR3 is TGTGCCAGCAGCTTATGGGACAGCTACGAGCAGTACTTC. The rearrangement uses TRBV7-2 and TRBJ2-7; 7 nucleotides align to TRBD1. Germline CDR1 is SGHTA and CDR2 is FQGNSA. CDR3 length: 13 residues. V shed 2 bases and J 3 bases; nucleotides not matched to a gene: 1.

This rearrangement joins TRBV4-3 to TRBJ1-2, with TRBD1 matching 8 bases. This CDR3 contains 12 residues. With 4 bases clipped from V and 8 bases from J, the junction kept 3 bases outside the gene matches. Germline CDR1 LGHNA, CDR2 YSLEER. Here the CDR3 DNA reads TGCGCCAGCAGCCCGGACAGGGAAGGCTACACCTTC. Protein product: CASSPDREGYTF.

The chain combines TRBV4-1 with TRBJ1-5; D is unresolved. The germline gives CDR1 MGHRA, CDR2 YSYEKL. This CDR3 spans 14 amino acids. Deletions cut 1 base from V and 1 base from J, with 5 bases between. The DNA of the CDR3 is TGCGCCAGCAGCCAAGTCGGGAGCAATCAGCCCCAGCATTTT. Its translation: CASSQVGSNQPQHF.

The chain recombines TRBV7-8 with TRBJ1-2, with D possibly TRBD1 on 5 matching bases. The CDR3 runs to 13 residues. The ends were cut back, 5 bases at V and 8 bases at J, with 15 bases in the middle. Per germline, CDR1 SGHVS and CDR2 FQNEAQ. The CDR3 coding sequence is TGTGCCAGCAGCACTCAGGGTGCGTGGGGCTACACCTTC. Its protein is CASSTQGAWGYTF.